This TCR beta chain was obtained from a study of CD8 T cells in Susac syndrome. Sequencing targeted TCR beta in T cells from blood (CD8+ and CD4+). FACS enriched CD8+ TEMRA cells, while bulk CD8+ and CD4+ were negatively isolated. V lost 0 bases and J lost 4; bases outside the gene matches: 12. Germline V gene lookup returns CDR1 DFQATT and CDR2 SNEGSKA (reference sequence). The CDR3 totals 17 residues. The RNA, about 0.5 to 1 ug, was put through reverse transcription using random hexamers. The authors amplified TCR beta CDR3 across 54 Vbeta and 13 Jbeta using immunoSEQ multiplex PCR. TCRdb called the immunoSEQ multiplex PCR reads again in MiXCR, with one record for every CDR3 protein. The sample has 100,000 to 150,000 distinct CDR3 sequences; about 95% are singletons.

This chain connects TRBV20-1 to TRBJ1-5, with TRBD1 matching 7 bases. This clonotype was sampled from a human donor with Susac syndrome. The sample was CD8+ T cells from PBMCs. The CDR3 sequence is CSARDPMHRGGNQPQHF. CDR3 in DNA: TGCAGTGCTAGAGATCCGATGCACAGGGGAGGTAATCAGCCCCAGCATTTT.